This T cell receptor (beta chain) was retrieved from a study of blood T cell repertoires in COVID-19 (TCRdb year 2020). Background for the entire study: Collaborator samples came from the United States, Italy and Spain and covered acute and convalescent phases of COVID-19. The material from the prospective study consisted of cDNA or gDNA derived from T cells, B-cell-depleted T cells, or PBMCs. Deeply sampled blood TCRbeta repertoires from subjects exposed to, actively infected with, or recovered from COVID-19 were included in the dataset. The repertoires were released in a freely available public database meant as a resource for research on the immune response to SARS-CoV-2. Samples were obtained from the ongoing ImmuneRACE study (first 160 participants) and from about 1,300 subjects provided by 6 global collaborators. Sample metadata almost always included a de-identified subject ID, COVID-19 status, age in years and sex. Where available, HLA class I and class II types were obtained from metadata supplied by the sample provider rather than from assay-based typing.

TCRbeta CDR3 regions were amplified from genomic DNA using the immunoSEQ Assay, a bias-controlled multiplex PCR. The authors' pipeline ran thus. Nucleated cell counts per sample were estimated from amplification of reference gene primers within the assay. Sequence reads were collapsed and filtered to measure the absolute abundance of every unique TCRbeta CDR3 rearrangement. For each sample, productive Simpson clonality was calculated by taking the square root of Simpson's diversity index across productive rearrangements. This is the immuneACCESS table as TCRdb keeps it, with only in-frame sequences that have V and J called. A part of the clones is gone; compared with another copy, unresolved V genes explain less than half, and the rest is unexplained. Clone size and the V and J calls come from that table; the DNA yielded D and trimming. The sample yields approximately 180,000 clones; around 87% were counted once. Around 2.3% of the sample rests with the top ten.

The collaborating institutions used their own protocols to collect whole blood in K2EDTA tubes. For TCRbeta analysis, collaborators shipped samples in one of three forms: frozen whole blood, isolated PBMCs, or DNA extracted from either of those sample types. General conclusions and limits of the study: Clinical and demographic metadata were provided uncurated, with the amount varying by source and participant.

Points on this clone: Its cognate antigen has yet to be identified. No base quality values were provided; no much bigger clone lies one nucleotide off.

The sample comprised peripheral blood. The receptor was isolated from a man in his forties with active or convalescent COVID-19.

The nucleotides read TGCGCCAGCAGCTTGTGGGCCATACTAGATACGCAGTATTTT. It encodes CASSLWAILDTQYF. The V gene is TRBV5-1 and the J gene is TRBJ2-3; no D gene is confidently identified. The germline V gene specifies SGHRS as CDR1 and YFSETQ as CDR2. Including the terminal cysteine and phenylalanine, the CDR3 comprises 14 residues. Only CDR3 DNA is held: 42 bases, read in frame from base 1. At the junction V is shortened by 1 base and J by 5 bases, with 11 bases in between.